This TCR beta chain was identified in a study of shared clonotypes between healthy human individuals. V gave up 6 bases and J gave up 3 bases; unmatched junction bases: 3. From germline, CDR1 is MDHEN and CDR2 SYDVKM. The CDR3 extends over 14 amino acids. A word on this clone: Its antigen is not identified.

Replicate PCRs run on sorted subsets employed approximately 0.2 ug DNA, 25,000 to 35,000 T cell genomes. Assay: immunoSEQ multiplex PCR; the TCRdb copy retains only in-frame clones and omits some. Found here are 2 million to 2.5 million clones, 85% to 95% of them singletons; the top ten hold 0.3% to 0.4%. Study conclusions and caveats: It was only blood that was sampled, and tissue repertoires likely differ. Larger estimated richness was generally seen in naive subsets than in memory subsets.

The chain has TRBV28 and TRBJ1-3; 9 positions match TRBD1. Sequenced: naive CD4+ T cells from PBMCs. Subset meaning: CD45RA+ positively selected. This sequence originates from a young man in good health. Some clones in this sample may be carry-over from other donors' samples. DNA for the CDR3: TGTGCCAGCAGGGGGGACAGGGATGGAAACACCATATATTTT. Translated, it gives CASRGDRDGNTIYF.